Here is one TCR beta chain with its context. The sample belongs to a study of control samples from healthy donors and cancer patients. The method was immunoSEQ multiplex PCR; TCRdb's version includes in-frame clones alone and lacks a portion of them. The sample yields under 150,000 clones, 93% seen once. The clonotype comes from a man aged 45 to 65 with head and neck cancer. The sample consisted of PBMCs.

The CDR3 sequence is CASSFPGQGTLAGNTIYF. The CDR3 DNA is TGTGCCAGCAGCTTTCCGGGACAGGGAACGTTGGCTGGAAACACCATATATTTT. V gene TRBV28 combines with J gene TRBJ1-3; 9 bases line up with TRBD1. Germline CDR1 is MDHEN and CDR2 is SYDVKM. V lost 6 bases and J lost 2; bases outside the gene matches: 14. The CDR3 covers 18 residues.